These 6 T cell receptor beta chains originate from one sample sequenced in a study of blood T cell repertoires in COVID-19 (dated by TCRdb to about 2020). Library method: the immunoSEQ multiplex PCR assay. TCRdb carries this immuneACCESS record with in-frame sequences only. Its versions omit some clonotypes, under half of them owing to an unresolved V gene in the studies checked, with the rest unexplained. For this sample the table gives about 160,000 clones, of which around 74% were detected only once. The top ten clones comprise around 8% of the sample. The sequencing input was peripheral blood. The receptor set was obtained from an older woman with COVID-19, enrolled during active disease.

V usage is TRBV19 and J usage is TRBJ2-7; TRBD2 aligns across 14 bases. V was clipped by 2 bases and J by 4 bases; unmatched bases: 10. This CDR3 region has 18 residues. The V gene's germline CDR1 is LNHDA and CDR2 SQIVND (reference sequence). This CDR3 reads CASSITPGLAGEQYEQYF. The CDR3 DNA sequence: TGTGCCAGTAGTATAACCCCGGGACTAGCGGGAGAACAGTACGAGCAGTACTTC. The whole variable domain, remainder taken from reference TRBV19 and TRBJ2-7, is DGGITQSPKYLFRKEGQNVTLSCEQNLNHDAMYWYRQDPGQGLRLIYYSQIVNDFQKGDIAEGYSVSREKKESFPLTVTSAQKNPTAFYLCASSITPGLAGEQYEQYFGPGTRLTVT.

This clone was counted between two and nine times. The chain uses TRBV6-1 and TRBJ1-5; 7 positions agree with TRBD1. Germline V gene data show CDR1 as MNHNS and CDR2 as SASEGT. With 1 base clipped from V and 6 bases from J, the junction kept 6 bases outside the gene matches. The CDR3 totals 15 residues. The CDR3 coding sequence is TGTGCCAGCAGTGAAGGACGGGCAGGGGGTCAGCCCCAGCATTTT. Its protein is CASSEGRAGGQPQHF.

The V and J genes are TRBV20-1 and TRBJ2-5; D call uncertain. Trimming removed 5 bases from V and 1 base from J, with 5 bases in between. The CDR3 spans 11 residues. Per the germline V gene, CDR1 is DFQATT and CDR2 is SNEGSKA (reference sequence). The CDR3 coding sequence is TGCAGTGCTCAACTCCAAGAGACCCAGTACTTC. Protein sequence: CSAQLQETQYF.

Remarks on this clone: The junction departs from the called germline gene at one end, perhaps through a read error. Written as DNA, the CDR3 is TGTGCTAGCAGCTTATCTCGCCCGGGGGGCGGAGGAGAGACCCAGTACTTC. The encoded protein is CASSLSRPGGGGETQYF. This rearrangement joins TRBV7-7 to TRBJ2-5; tentative D call: TRBD2 (7 bases). The CDR3 spans 17 residues. Germline V CDR1 and CDR2: SSHAT, FNYEAQ (reference sequence).

The V call is TRBV9, the J call TRBJ1-3; a possible D gene is TRBD1 (6 bases). V was trimmed by 2 bases and J by 4 bases, leaving 13 bases between them. Germline assignment: CDR1 SGDLS and CDR2 YYNGEE. The CDR3 spans 15 residues. The CDR3 here is CASSVRQGTGNTIYF. The CDR3 nucleotides read TGTGCCAGCAGCGTCCGACAAGGGACAGGAAACACCATATATTTT.

V and J are TRBV5-6 and TRBJ2-1; D is possibly TRBD2 (5 bases). The CDR3 has 14 residues. Germline V gene sequence: CDR1 SGHDT, CDR2 YYEEEE. V was trimmed by 4 bases and J by 8 bases, leaving 16 bases between them. CDR3: CASSAEPGNDEQFF. The CDR3 DNA reads TGTGCCAGCAGCGCAGAGCCGGGGAATGATGAGCAGTTCTTC.